This T cell receptor beta chain was identified during a study of PD-L1 blockade in urothelial cancer. On the study more broadly: Administration of atezolizumab to patients began in about 2014, at 1,200 mg intravenously every 3 weeks.

Stated time point: peripheral blood 6 weeks after treatment start. There were between 1 and 8 samples from each patient, taken pretreatment and on-treatment. Germline CDR1 and CDR2: WSHSY and SAAADI. Trimming at V came to 6 bases and at J to 5 bases, leaving 5 bases not matched to a gene. The CDR3 extends over 15 amino acids. The table came from immunoSEQ multiplex PCR; TCRdb's copy has only in-frame clones and leaves some out. The sample includes 40,000 or so clones, 65% to 90% of them seen just once. This clonotype was sampled from a man in his 60s with urothelial cancer. The chain recombines TRBV10-2 with TRBJ2-3; the match to TRBD2 covers 13 bases. The specimen comprised PBMCs, sampled around atezolizumab (anti-PD-L1) treatment. CDR3: CASRGGLAGEDTQYF. The DNA of the CDR3 is TGCGCCAGCAGGGGTGGACTAGCGGGAGAAGATACGCAGTATTTT.